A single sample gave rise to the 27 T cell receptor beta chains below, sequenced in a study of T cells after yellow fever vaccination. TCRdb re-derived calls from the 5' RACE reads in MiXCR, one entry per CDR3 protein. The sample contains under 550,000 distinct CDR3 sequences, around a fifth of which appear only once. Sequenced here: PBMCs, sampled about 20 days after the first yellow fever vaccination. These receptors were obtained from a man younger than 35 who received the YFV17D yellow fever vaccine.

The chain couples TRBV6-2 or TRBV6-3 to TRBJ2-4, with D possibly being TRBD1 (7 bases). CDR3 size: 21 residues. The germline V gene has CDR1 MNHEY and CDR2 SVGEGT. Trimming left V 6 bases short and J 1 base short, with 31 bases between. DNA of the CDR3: TGTGCCAGCAGACCACAACTCAGGACAGGAGCCCTTGGGACTGCCAAAAACATTCAGTACTTC. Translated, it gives CASRPQLRTGALGTAKNIQYF.

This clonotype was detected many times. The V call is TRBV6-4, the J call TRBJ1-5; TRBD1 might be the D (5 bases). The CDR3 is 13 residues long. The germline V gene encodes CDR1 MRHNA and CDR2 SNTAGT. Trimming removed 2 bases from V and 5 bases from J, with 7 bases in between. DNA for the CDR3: TGTGCCAGCAGTGACACGGGGGATCAGCCCCAGCATTTT. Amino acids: CASSDTGDQPQHF.

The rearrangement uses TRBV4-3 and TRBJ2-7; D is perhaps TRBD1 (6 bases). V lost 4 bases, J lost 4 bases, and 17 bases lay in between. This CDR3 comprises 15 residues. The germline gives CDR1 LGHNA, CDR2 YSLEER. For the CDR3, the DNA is TGCGCCAGCAGCCCTAGTCCTGGACAGACATACGAGCAGTACTTC. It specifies CASSPSPGQTYEQYF.

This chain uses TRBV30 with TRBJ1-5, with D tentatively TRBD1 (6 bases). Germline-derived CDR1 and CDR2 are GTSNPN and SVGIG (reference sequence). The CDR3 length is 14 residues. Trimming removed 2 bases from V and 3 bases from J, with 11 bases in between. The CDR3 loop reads CAWSPPGDNQPQHF. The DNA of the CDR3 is TGTGCCTGGAGTCCCCCAGGGGACAATCAGCCCCAGCATTTT.

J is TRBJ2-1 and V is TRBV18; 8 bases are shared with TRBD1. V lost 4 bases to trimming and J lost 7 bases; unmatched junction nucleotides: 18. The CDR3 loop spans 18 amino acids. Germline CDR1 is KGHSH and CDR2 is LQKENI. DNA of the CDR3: TGTGCCAGCTCACAATTTAGAGGACAGGGTCGATGGAGGAATGAGCAGTTCTTC. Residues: CASSQFRGQGRWRNEQFF.

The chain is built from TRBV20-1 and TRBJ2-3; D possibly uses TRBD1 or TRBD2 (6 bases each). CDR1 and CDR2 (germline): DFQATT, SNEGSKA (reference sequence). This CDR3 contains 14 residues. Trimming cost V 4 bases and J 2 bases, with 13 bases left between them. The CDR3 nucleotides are TGCAGTGCTAACCGGGGGCGCGTCACAGATACGCAGTATTTT. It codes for CSANRGRVTDTQYF.

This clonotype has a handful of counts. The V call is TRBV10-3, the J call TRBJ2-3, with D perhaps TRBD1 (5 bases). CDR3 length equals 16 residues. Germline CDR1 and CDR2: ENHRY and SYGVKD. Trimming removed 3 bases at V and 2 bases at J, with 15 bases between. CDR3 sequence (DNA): TGTGCCATCAGTGAAGTGAGGCAGGGCAACACAGATACGCAGTATTTT. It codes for CAISEVRQGNTDTQYF.

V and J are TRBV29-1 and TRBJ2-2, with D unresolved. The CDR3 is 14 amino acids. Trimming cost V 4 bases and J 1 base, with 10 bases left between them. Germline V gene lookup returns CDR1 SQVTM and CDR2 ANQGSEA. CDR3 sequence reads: CSVVARENTGELFF. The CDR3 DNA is TGCAGCGTTGTGGCCCGAGAGAACACCGGGGAGCTGTTTTTT.

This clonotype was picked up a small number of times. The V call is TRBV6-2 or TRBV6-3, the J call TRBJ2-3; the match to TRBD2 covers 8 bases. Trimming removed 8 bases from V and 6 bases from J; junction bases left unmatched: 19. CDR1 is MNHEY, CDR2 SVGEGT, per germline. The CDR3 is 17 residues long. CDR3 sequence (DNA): TGTGCCAGCTCTGGGTGGACGTTAGGAGCTAGCGGGGATACGCAGTATTTT. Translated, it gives CASSGWTLGASGDTQYF.

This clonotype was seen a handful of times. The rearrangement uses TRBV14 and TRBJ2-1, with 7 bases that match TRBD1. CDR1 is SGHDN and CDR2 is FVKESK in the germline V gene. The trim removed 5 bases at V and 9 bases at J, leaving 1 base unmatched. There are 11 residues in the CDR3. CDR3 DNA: TGTGCCAGCAGCGCAGGGGGTGAGCAGTTCTTC. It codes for CASSAGGEQFF.

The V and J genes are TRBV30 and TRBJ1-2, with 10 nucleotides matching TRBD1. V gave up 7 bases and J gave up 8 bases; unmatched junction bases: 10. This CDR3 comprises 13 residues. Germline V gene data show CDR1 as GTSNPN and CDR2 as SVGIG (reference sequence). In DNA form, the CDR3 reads TGTGCCTTGGAGGGACAGGGGAAGGGAGGCTACACCTTC. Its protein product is CALEGQGKGGYTF.

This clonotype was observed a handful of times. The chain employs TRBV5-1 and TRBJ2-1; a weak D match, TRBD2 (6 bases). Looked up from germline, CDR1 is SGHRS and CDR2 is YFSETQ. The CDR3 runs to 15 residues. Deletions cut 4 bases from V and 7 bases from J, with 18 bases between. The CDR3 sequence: CASSEWDWRRNEQFF. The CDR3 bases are TGCGCCAGCAGCGAGTGGGACTGGCGGAGGAATGAGCAGTTCTTC.

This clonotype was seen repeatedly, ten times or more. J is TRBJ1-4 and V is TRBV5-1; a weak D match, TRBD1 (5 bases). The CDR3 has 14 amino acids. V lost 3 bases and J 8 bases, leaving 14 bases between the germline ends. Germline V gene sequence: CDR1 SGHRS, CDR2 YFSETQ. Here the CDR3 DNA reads TGCGCCAGCAGCTCGACAGCGGGTGGCGAAAAACTGTTTTTT. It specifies CASSSTAGGEKLFF.

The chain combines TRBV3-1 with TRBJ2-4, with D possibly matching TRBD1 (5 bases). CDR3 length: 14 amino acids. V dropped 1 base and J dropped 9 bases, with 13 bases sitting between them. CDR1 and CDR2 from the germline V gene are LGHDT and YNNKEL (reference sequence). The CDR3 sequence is CASSQGRSQGIQYF. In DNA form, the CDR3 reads TGTGCCAGCAGCCAAGGTAGAAGCCAGGGCATTCAGTACTTC. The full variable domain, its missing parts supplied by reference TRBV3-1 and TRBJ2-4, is DTAVSQTPKYLVTQMGNDKSIKCEQNLGHDTMYWYKQDSKKFLKIMFSYNNKELIINETVPNRFSPKSPDKAHLNLHINSLELGDSAVYFCASSQGRSQGIQYFGAGTRLSVL.

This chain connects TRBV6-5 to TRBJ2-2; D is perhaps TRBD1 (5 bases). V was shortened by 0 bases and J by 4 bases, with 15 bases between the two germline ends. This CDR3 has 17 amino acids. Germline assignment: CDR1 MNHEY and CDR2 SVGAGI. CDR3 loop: CASSYSHRITATGELFF. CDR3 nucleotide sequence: TGTGCCAGCAGTTACTCCCACAGGATTACGGCCACCGGGGAGCTGTTTTTT.

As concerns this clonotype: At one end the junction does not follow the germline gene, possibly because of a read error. CDR3 amino acids: CASSLWPSVGQGSGELFF. CDR3 in DNA: TGTGCTAGCAGCTTATGGCCGTCGGTGGGACAGGGGTCCGGGGAGCTGTTTTTT. The gene calls are TRBV7-7 and TRBJ2-2, with 10 bases identical to TRBD1. The CDR3 covers 18 residues. Germline V gene data show CDR1 as SSHAT and CDR2 as FNYEAQ (reference sequence).

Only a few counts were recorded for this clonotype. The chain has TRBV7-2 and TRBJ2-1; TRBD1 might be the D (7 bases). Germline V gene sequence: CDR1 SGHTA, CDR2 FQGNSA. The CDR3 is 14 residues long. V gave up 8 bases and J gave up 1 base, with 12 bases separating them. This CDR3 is CASSGGISYNEQFF. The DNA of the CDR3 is TGTGCCAGCTCAGGGGGGATTTCCTACAATGAGCAGTTCTTC.

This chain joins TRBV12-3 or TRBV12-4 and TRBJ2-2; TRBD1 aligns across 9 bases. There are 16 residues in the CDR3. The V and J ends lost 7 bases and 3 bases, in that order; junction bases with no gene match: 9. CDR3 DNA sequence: TGTGCCAGCATATTGGACAGGGGAGGCGACACCGGGGAGCTGTTTTTT. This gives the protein CASILDRGGDTGELFF.

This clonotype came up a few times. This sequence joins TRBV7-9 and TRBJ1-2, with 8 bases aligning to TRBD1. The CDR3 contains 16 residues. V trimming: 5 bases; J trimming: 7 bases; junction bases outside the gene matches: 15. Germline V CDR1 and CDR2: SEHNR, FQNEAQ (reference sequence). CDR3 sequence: CASSGQGQGALIGYTF. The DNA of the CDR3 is TGTGCCAGCAGCGGCCAGGGTCAGGGGGCTTTAATTGGCTACACCTTC.

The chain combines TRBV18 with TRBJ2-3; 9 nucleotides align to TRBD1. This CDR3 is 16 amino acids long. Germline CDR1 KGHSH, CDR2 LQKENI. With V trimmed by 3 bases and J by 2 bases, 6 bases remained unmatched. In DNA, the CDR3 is TGTGCCAGCTCACCCTTGGGACAGGGAGACACAGATACGCAGTATTTT. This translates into CASSPLGQGDTDTQYF.

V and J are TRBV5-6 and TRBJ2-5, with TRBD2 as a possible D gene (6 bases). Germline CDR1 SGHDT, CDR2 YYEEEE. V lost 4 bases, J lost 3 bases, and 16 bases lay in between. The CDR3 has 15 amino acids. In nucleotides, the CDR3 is TGTGCCAGCAGCCACAGGCTAGCGAACAAAGAGACCCAGTACTTC. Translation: CASSHRLANKETQYF.

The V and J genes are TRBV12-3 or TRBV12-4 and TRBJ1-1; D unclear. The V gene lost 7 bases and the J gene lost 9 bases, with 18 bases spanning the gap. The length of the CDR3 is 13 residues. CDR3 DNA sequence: TGTGCCAGCACCCCCCGACGAAGGTCCAAAGCTTTCTTT. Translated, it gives CASTPRRRSKAFF.

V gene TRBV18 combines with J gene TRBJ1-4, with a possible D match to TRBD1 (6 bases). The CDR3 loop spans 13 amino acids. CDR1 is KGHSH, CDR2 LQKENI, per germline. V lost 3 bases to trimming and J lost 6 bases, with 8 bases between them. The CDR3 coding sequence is TGTGCCAGCTCACCGAGACAGGATGAAAAACTGTTTTTT. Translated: CASSPRQDEKLFF. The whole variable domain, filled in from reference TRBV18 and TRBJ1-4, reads NAGVMQNPRHLVRRRGQEARLRCSPMKGHSHVYWYRQLPEEGLKFMVYLQKENIIDESGMPKERFSAEFPKEGPSILRIQQVVRGDSAAYFCASSPRQDEKLFFGSGTQLSVL.

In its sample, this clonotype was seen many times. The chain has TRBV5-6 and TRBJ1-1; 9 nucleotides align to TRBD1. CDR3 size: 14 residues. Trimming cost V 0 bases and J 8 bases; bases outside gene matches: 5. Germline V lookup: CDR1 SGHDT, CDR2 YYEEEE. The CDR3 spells CASSLVGTGKEAFF. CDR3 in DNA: TGTGCCAGCAGCTTGGTCGGGACAGGGAAAGAAGCTTTCTTT.

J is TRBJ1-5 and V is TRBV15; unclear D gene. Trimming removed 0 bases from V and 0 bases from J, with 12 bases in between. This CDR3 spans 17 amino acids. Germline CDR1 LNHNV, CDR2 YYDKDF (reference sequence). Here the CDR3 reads CATSRDRDTYSNQPQHF. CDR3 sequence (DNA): TGTGCCACCAGCAGAGATCGAGACACTTATAGCAATCAGCCCCAGCATTTT.

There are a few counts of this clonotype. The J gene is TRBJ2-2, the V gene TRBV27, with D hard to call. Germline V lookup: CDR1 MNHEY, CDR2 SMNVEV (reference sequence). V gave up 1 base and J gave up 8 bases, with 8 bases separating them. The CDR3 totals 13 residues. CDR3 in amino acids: CASSLFGRGELFF. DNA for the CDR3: TGTGCCAGCAGTTTATTCGGGCGAGGGGAGCTGTTTTTT.

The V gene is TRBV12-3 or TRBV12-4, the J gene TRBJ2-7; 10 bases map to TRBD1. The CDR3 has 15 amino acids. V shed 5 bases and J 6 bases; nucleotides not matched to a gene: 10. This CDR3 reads CASSGGSGQGIEQYF. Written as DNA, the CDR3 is TGTGCCAGCAGTGGGGGTTCGGGACAGGGGATCGAGCAGTACTTC.